This T cell receptor beta chain was identified during a study of blood T cells in healthy people across ages. Overall study: Capture by template switching was about one barcoded beta molecule per two T cells. Study-wide points: Strong correlation was found linking TCR beta diversity to naive T cell percentage. Donors of long life had a larger count of naive CD4+ cells and greater diversity than aged donors.

Together with a sample-barcoded 5' primer, a J-beta primer mix was included in a second PCR lasting about 7 to 11 cycles. Paired-end reads containing CDR3 totaled no fewer than 3 million for each sample. TCRdb re-called the 5' RACE reads through MiXCR, storing one row per CDR3 protein. This sample has around 800,000 distinct CDR3 sequences, with about 46% found just once. The germline gives CDR1 MNHEY, CDR2 SMNVEV (reference sequence). With 5 bases removed from V and 1 base from J, the gap between germline ends came to 14 bases. CDR3 length: 16 residues. About this clonotype itself: As yet, its antigen is unknown.

The V and J genes are TRBV27 and TRBJ2-2; tentatively, D is TRBD2 (5 bases). This receptor was taken from an elderly man in good health. Specimen: blood. The CDR3 reads CASSPRWAGNTGELFF. CDR3 sequence (DNA): TGTGCCAGCAGTCCTCGGTGGGCGGGGAACACCGGGGAGCTGTTTTTT.